The 18 T cell receptor beta chains listed next were all sequenced from one sample in a study of blood T cell repertoires in COVID-19. Some clones are missing from TCRdb's copy, which holds only in-frame ones; the method was immunoSEQ multiplex PCR. Of over 200,000 clones in the sample, 65% to 90% were seen once. Material for sequencing was peripheral blood. These receptors originate from a man between 40 and 49 years old who had recovered from COVID-19.

The chain carries TRBV6-6 and TRBJ2-5, with TRBD2 as a possible D gene (5 bases). CDR3 length: 12 amino acids. Germline lookup yields CDR1 MNHNY and CDR2 SVGAGI (reference sequence). V was shortened by 11 bases and J by 5 bases, with 15 bases between the two germline ends. CDR3 DNA sequence: TGTGCCTCTAGGACGGGCGGGGAGACCCAGTACTTC. It yields the protein CASRTGGETQYF.

The rearrangement joins TRBV2 to TRBJ2-5; TRBD1 matches at 7 bases. Per germline, CDR1 SNHLY and CDR2 FYNNEI. Trimming at V came to 3 bases and at J to 8 bases, leaving 12 bases not matched to a gene. CDR3 size: 15 residues. For the CDR3, the DNA is TGTGCCAGCAGTGATGCCCTCACAGGGGCAGGAACCCAGTACTTC. This translates into CASSDALTGAGTQYF.

This chain connects TRBV7-9 to TRBJ2-7, with TRBD2 identical over 9 bases. V gave up 6 bases and J gave up 6 bases; unmatched junction bases: 9. The CDR3 is made up of 14 amino acids. Germline assignment: CDR1 SEHNR and CDR2 FQNEAQ (reference sequence). Here the CDR3 reads CASSLLAGSSEQYF. In DNA, the CDR3 is TGTGCCAGCAGTCTACTAGCGGGTTCATCCGAGCAGTACTTC. Based on the CDR3 plus reference TRBV7-9 and TRBJ2-7, the full variable domain is DTGVSQNPRHKITKRGQNVTFRCDPISEHNRLYWYRQTLGQGPEFLTYFQNEAQLEKSRLLSDRFSAERPKGSFSTLEIQRTEQGDSAMYLCASSLLAGSSEQYFGPGTRLTVT.

This sequence joins TRBV12-5 and TRBJ1-1, with D unclear. CDR3 length equals 15 residues. In germline, CDR1 is LGHNT, CDR2 FRNRAP. The V end lost 6 bases, the J end lost 4 bases, and 18 bases lay between the germline ends. Written as DNA, the CDR3 is TGTGCTAGTGGCTCGTGGCGGGCGCGGGGCACTGAAGCTTTCTTT. Translating gives CASGSWRARGTEAFF.

This clone came up a few times. The J gene is TRBJ2-3, the V gene TRBV19; TRBD2 matches 11 bases. This CDR3 has 20 residues. Looked up from germline, CDR1 is LNHDA and CDR2 is SQIVND (reference sequence). Germline trimming cut 10 bases from V and 0 bases from J; bases unmatched to any gene: 21. The CDR3 DNA reads as TGTGCCACCCGCTCCCGCGGGCTAGCGGGAGGATCCTCTAGCACAGATACGCAGTATTTT. Its protein product is CATRSRGLAGGSSSTDTQYF.

The chain has TRBV6-2 or TRBV6-3 and TRBJ2-1, with D possibly matching TRBD1 (6 bases). Germline-derived CDR1 and CDR2 are MNHEY and SVGEGT. CDR3 length equals 16 residues. V shed 0 bases and J shed 4 bases, with 13 bases lying between them. The CDR3 here is CASSYSMGAQYNEQFF. In nucleotides, the CDR3 is TGTGCCAGCAGTTACTCGATGGGGGCGCAGTACAATGAGCAGTTCTTC.

This rearrangement joins TRBV11-2 to TRBJ1-4; 8 bases agree with TRBD1. The CDR3 covers 15 residues. V shed 5 bases, J shed 0 bases, and the junction held 2 bases outside the gene matches. Germline V lookup: CDR1 SGHAT, CDR2 FQNNGV. As DNA, the CDR3 is TGTGCCAGCAGCCTCAGGGGGCCAACTAATGAAAAACTGTTTTTT. Residues: CASSLRGPTNEKLFF.

The V call is TRBV30, the J call TRBJ2-1; 7 nucleotides match TRBD1. The CDR3 is made up of 15 amino acids. With V trimmed by 3 bases and J by 0 bases, 5 bases remained unmatched. Germline V gives CDR1 GTSNPN, CDR2 SVGIG (reference sequence). DNA of the CDR3: TGTGCCTGGAGGACCAGGGGGTTCTCCTACAATGAGCAGTTCTTC. It codes for CAWRTRGFSYNEQFF.

The J gene is TRBJ1-1, the V gene TRBV19; possibly TRBD1 for D (6 bases). The CDR3 spans 13 residues. Per the germline V gene, CDR1 is LNHDA and CDR2 is SQIVND (reference sequence). V lost 3 bases and J 11 bases, leaving 16 bases between the germline ends. The CDR3 DNA reads TGTGCCAGTAGTATGAGGGGGGGCGCGTTGGCTTTCTTT. This gives the protein CASSMRGGALAFF.

The rearrangement uses TRBV11-2 and TRBJ2-3, with D hard to call. Between the trimmed V and J ends, which lost 2 bases and 2 bases, there was a span of 11 bases. CDR3 length equals 15 residues. The germline V gene has CDR1 SGHAT and CDR2 FQNNGV. In DNA, the CDR3 is TGTGCCAGCAGCTTAATGAGTTTCGCCACAGATACGCAGTATTTT. Protein: CASSLMSFATDTQYF.

The chain employs TRBV7-2 and TRBJ1-2, with D possibly being TRBD1 (6 bases). CDR3 length equals 13 residues. Germline V gene lookup returns CDR1 SGHTA and CDR2 FQGNSA. Trimming took 5 bases from V and 8 from J, leaving 15 bases between them. CDR3 protein: CASSKPGGGGYTF. CDR3 nucleotide sequence: TGTGCCAGCAGCAAACCCGGGGGGGGCGGCTACACCTTC. Filled out from reference TRBV7-2 and TRBJ1-2, the complete variable domain reads GAGVSQSPSNKVTEKGKDVELRCDPISGHTALYWYRQSLGQGLEFLIYFQGNSAPDKSGLPSDRFSAERTGGSVSTLTIQRTQQEDSAVYLCASSKPGGGGYTFGSGTRLTVV.

The J gene is TRBJ2-7, the V gene TRBV12-1; TRBD1, the table's D call, lacks a check against the DNA. TRBV12-1 is deemed a pseudogene. The CDR3 runs to 13 residues. The CDR3 DNA sequence: TGTGCCCGATATTCCGGGACAGGGTACGAGCAGTACTTC. It specifies CARYSGTGYEQYF.

The genes are TRBV9 and TRBJ1-6; weak D call: TRBD1 (6 bases). V was trimmed by 0 bases and J by 10 bases, leaving 14 bases between them. Looked up from germline, CDR1 is SGDLS and CDR2 is YYNGEE. The CDR3 spans 15 residues. The CDR3 reads CASSVDGRGHSPLHF. The CDR3 nucleotides read TGTGCCAGCAGCGTAGATGGCAGGGGTCACTCACCCCTCCACTTT.

The genes are TRBV7-6 and TRBJ1-5; no definite D call. V shed 2 bases and J shed 6 bases, with 11 bases lying between them. This CDR3 is 14 amino acids long. The germline gives CDR1 SGHVS, CDR2 FNYEAQ. The CDR3 sequence: CASSLWRELQPQHF. CDR3 coding DNA: TGTGCCAGCAGCTTATGGCGGGAGCTTCAGCCCCAGCATTTT.

The CDR3 DNA is TGTGCCAGCAGCTCGGGACTAGCGGGAACGAATGAGCAGTTCTTC. Protein sequence: CASSSGLAGTNEQFF. This chain links TRBV7-7 with TRBJ2-1; 13 bases fit TRBD2. V shed 4 bases and J 7 bases; nucleotides not matched to a gene: 4. Germline values: CDR1 SSHAT, CDR2 FNYEAQ (reference sequence). The CDR3 extends over 15 amino acids. Filled out from reference TRBV7-7 and TRBJ2-1, the complete variable domain reads GAGVSQSPRYKVTKRGQDVTLRCDPISSHATLYWYQQALGQGPEFLTYFNYEAQPDKSGLPSDRFSAERPEGSISTLTIQRTEQRDSAMYRCASSSGLAGTNEQFFGPGTRLTVL.

The chain employs TRBV18 and TRBJ1-1; 8 nucleotides agree with TRBD1. Germline V gene lookup returns CDR1 KGHSH and CDR2 LQKENI. The J segment lost 2 bases and the V segment lost 6 bases, leaving 5 bases of the junction unmatched. This CDR3 is 14 amino acids long. CDR3 region: CASSLQGGNTEAFF. In DNA, the CDR3 is TGTGCCAGCTCCCTACAGGGGGGAAACACTGAAGCTTTCTTT.

The CDR3 DNA sequence: TGTGCCAGTAGTCCCAGGCGAGATACGCAGTATTTT. Protein product: CASSPRRDTQYF. This sequence joins TRBV19 and TRBJ2-3; no reliable D call. CDR1 is LNHDA and CDR2 is SQIVND in the germline V gene (reference sequence). CDR3 length equals 12 residues. V dropped 5 bases and J dropped 5 bases, with 8 bases sitting between them.

Regarding this clone: Other DNA variants within this sample encode the same CDR3. The V gene is TRBV5-4, the J gene TRBJ1-2, with 7 bases that match TRBD1. V was clipped by 4 bases and J by 4 bases; unmatched bases: 10. The CDR3 sequence is 15 residues long. Germline values: CDR1 SGHNT, CDR2 YYREEE (reference sequence). The CDR3 nucleotides are TGTGCCAGCAGCCGGCGACAGGGAGCAGGCTATGGCTACACCTTC. Protein product: CASSRRQGAGYGYTF.